Only one count was recorded for the clone carrying this T cell receptor beta chain. The target antigen is unknown. Time point specified: persistent/refractory GD, antithyroid drugs over 5 years with positive TRAb. PBMC RNA was the source of the TCR library. The CDR3 has 17 residues. V was trimmed by 3 bases and J by 0 bases, leaving 12 bases between them. Germline V CDR1 and CDR2: MNHEY, SMNVEV (reference sequence). These data belong to a study of regulatory T cells in long-lasting Graves disease. The TCR beta library used iRepertoire HTBI primers with Arm-PCR amplification of CDR3. How the authors handled the data: Samples jointly harbored fewer than 70 TRBV and 14 TRBJ segments. TCRdb recomputed calls from the multiplex PCR reads with MiXCR, one row per CDR3 protein. TCRdb, not the authors, supplied the V and J calls. The sample lists about 470,000 distinct CDR3 sequences, roughly 21% occurring once.

Whole-study results and caveats: Under persistent disease, TRBV28, TRBJ1-2 and TRBJ2-5 were used preferentially. New patients shared 750 to 1,000 public clonotypes, and persistent patients shared more, with about 2,700. Persistent Graves' patients showed a TCR diversity that was lower than that of newly diagnosed ones.

Sequenced material: peripheral blood mononuclear cells (PBMCs), taken when the disease was refractory, from a patient treated with antithyroid drugs. This chain connects TRBV27 to TRBJ1-6; the D gene is possibly TRBD1 (5 bases). The receptor was derived from a female donor with Graves disease. The CDR3 here is CASSFGPGISYNSPLHF. The CDR3 coding sequence is TGTGCCAGCAGTTTTGGGCCAGGGATCTCCTATAATTCACCCCTCCACTTT.